Shown below are 10 T cell receptor beta chains from a single sample sequenced in a study of blood T cell repertoires in COVID-19. Generated by immunoSEQ multiplex PCR, the TCRdb table keeps only in-frame clones and is missing some. This sample carries 490,000 or so clones, 70% to 90% of them seen once, and the ten largest clones take approximately 8%. Sequencing was performed on PBMCs or T cells enriched from blood (not recorded which). All receptors derive from a woman between 55 and 75 years old who had recovered from COVID-19.

About this clone itself: The sample has other DNA sequences that encode this CDR3 too. The J gene is TRBJ2-3, the V gene TRBV5-1; the match to TRBD2 covers 9 bases. The CDR3 is 15 amino acids. Per the germline V gene, CDR1 is SGHRS and CDR2 is YFSETQ. Unmatched junction bases numbered 3, after V lost 2 bases and J lost 2 bases. The chain's CDR3 is CASSFLAGNTDTQYF. CDR3 DNA sequence: TGCGCCAGCAGCTTCCTAGCGGGGAACACAGATACGCAGTATTTT.

This clone was counted between two and nine times. This rearrangement joins TRBV5-1 to TRBJ1-4, with 7 bases aligning to TRBD1. Losses at the gene ends were 0 bases for V and 8 bases for J; bases not matched to a gene: 10. CDR3 length equals 16 residues. Germline CDR1 and CDR2: SGHRS and YFSETQ. This CDR3 reads CASSLGGQAGGEKLFF. The DNA for the CDR3 is TGCGCCAGCAGCTTGGGAGGACAGGCGGGGGGAGAAAAACTGTTTTTT.

The chain combines TRBV15 with TRBJ2-2, with D possibly TRBD2 on 5 matching bases. The CDR3 consists of 17 residues. The V and J ends lost 0 bases and 7 bases respectively, with 18 bases between them. In germline, CDR1 is LNHNV, CDR2 YYDKDF (reference sequence). In DNA form, the CDR3 reads TGTGCCACCAGCAGAGATCCCCCCCATCGACGGGACGGGGAGCTGTTTTTT. This sequence encodes CATSRDPPHRRDGELFF.

The chain carries TRBV9 and TRBJ2-1, with a possible D match to TRBD1 (6 bases). This CDR3 has 15 residues. Germline lookup yields CDR1 SGDLS and CDR2 YYNGEE. The V and J ends lost 3 bases and 5 bases respectively, with 15 bases between them. CDR3 DNA: TGTGCCAGCAGCGCAACCGGGACATCCCACAATGAGCAGTTCTTC. Its protein product is CASSATGTSHNEQFF.

The rearrangement uses TRBV6-5 and TRBJ1-2, with a weak D call TRBD1 (5 bases). The V and J ends lost 2 bases and 8 bases respectively, with 15 bases between them. The CDR3 spans 14 residues. The V gene's germline CDR1 is MNHEY and CDR2 SVGAGI. The CDR3 nucleotides read TGTGCCAGCAGTTACGGGCGACGGGGGGAGGGCTACACCTTC. Its protein is CASSYGRRGEGYTF.

The genes are TRBV5-5 and TRBJ2-7, with D possibly matching TRBD1 (6 bases). The CDR3 spans 14 residues. Per the germline V gene, CDR1 is SGHKS and CDR2 is YYEKEE (reference sequence). V lost 3 bases and J 0 bases, leaving 10 bases between the germline ends. The CDR3 DNA reads as TGTGCCAGCAGCTGGGACATCTTCTCCTACGAGCAGTACGTC. This sequence encodes CASSWDIFSYEQYV.

This clone was counted only a few times. This rearrangement joins TRBV29-1 to TRBJ1-2; D is possibly TRBD1 (5 bases). Germline CDR1 SQVTM, CDR2 ANQGSEA. This CDR3 is built from 10 residues. Trimming took 7 bases from V and 6 from J, leaving 9 bases between them. The CDR3, as DNA: TGCAGCGCCGGAGGGGATGGCTACACCTTC. Translation gives CSAGGDGYTF. The variable domain in full, with the rest retrieved from reference TRBV29-1 and TRBJ1-2, is SAVISQKPSRDICQRGTSLTIQCQVDSQVTMMFWYRQQPGQSLTLIATANQGSEATYESGFVIDKFPISRPNLTFSTLTVSNMSPEDSSIYLCSAGGDGYTFGSGTRLTVV.

The chain carries TRBV10-2 and TRBJ1-2; D possibly corresponds to TRBD1 (6 bases). The V end was cut by 10 bases, the J end by 6 bases, with 12 bases between. Germline V gives CDR1 WSHSY, CDR2 SAAADI. The CDR3 has 11 amino acids. The CDR3 DNA sequence: TGCGCCAACCTACAGGGTGATGGCTACACCTTC. This encodes CANLQGDGYTF.

J is TRBJ2-2 and V is TRBV3-1 (or the pseudogene TRBV3-2); perhaps TRBD2 as D (6 bases). Per germline, CDR1 LGHDT and CDR2 YNNKEL (reference sequence). CDR3 size: 15 residues. Trimming stripped 5 bases from V and 2 bases from J, with 12 bases between. CDR3 nucleotides: TGTGCCAGCAGCTTCCGCGGGGTAAACACCGGGGAGCTGTTTTTT. Translation gives CASSFRGVNTGELFF.

V gene TRBV4-2 combines with J gene TRBJ2-3, with D maybe TRBD1 (5 bases). Germline loops: CDR1 LGHNA, CDR2 YNFKEQ. V shed 1 base and J shed 4 bases, with 12 bases lying between them. The CDR3 spans 15 residues. This chain's CDR3 is CASSQGTPGSDTQYF. As DNA, the CDR3 is TGTGCCAGCAGCCAAGGGACACCCGGGTCAGATACGCAGTATTTT.